This TCR beta chain derives from a study of blood T cell repertoires in COVID-19. This table comes from immunoSEQ multiplex PCR, and its TCRdb copy is limited to in-frame clones, with some not included. The sample shows 110,000 or so clones, approximately 90% of them seen only once. This CDR3 has 16 amino acids. The germline V gene has CDR1 SGDLS and CDR2 YYNGEE. V was cut by 5 bases and J by 3 bases, with 20 bases left in between. The chain carries TRBV9 and TRBJ2-5; D possibly corresponds to TRBD2 (6 bases). This clonotype was obtained from a woman aged 70-85 years who had recovered from COVID-19. Sequenced input: peripheral blood. The chain's CDR3 is CASSPLPLGGEETQYF. The CDR3 bases are TGTGCCAGCAGTCCTCTCCCGTTGGGGGGTGAAGAGACCCAGTACTTC.